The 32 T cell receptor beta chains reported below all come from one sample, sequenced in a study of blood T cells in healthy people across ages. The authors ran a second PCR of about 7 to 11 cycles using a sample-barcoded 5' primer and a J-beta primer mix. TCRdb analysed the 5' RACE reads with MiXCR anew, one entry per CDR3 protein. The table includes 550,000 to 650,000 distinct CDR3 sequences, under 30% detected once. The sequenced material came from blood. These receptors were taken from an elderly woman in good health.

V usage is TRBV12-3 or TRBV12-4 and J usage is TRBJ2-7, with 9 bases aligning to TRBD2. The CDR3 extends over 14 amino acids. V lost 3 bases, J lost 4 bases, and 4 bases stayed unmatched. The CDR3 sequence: CASSLAGGWYEQYF. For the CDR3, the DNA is TGTGCCAGCAGTTTGGCGGGAGGGTGGTACGAGCAGTACTTC.

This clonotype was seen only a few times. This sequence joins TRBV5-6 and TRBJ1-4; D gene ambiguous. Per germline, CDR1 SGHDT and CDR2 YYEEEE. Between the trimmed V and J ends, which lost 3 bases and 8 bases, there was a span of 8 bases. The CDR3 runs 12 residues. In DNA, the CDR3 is TGTGCCAGCAGCTCGGGAAGGGAAAAACTGTTTTTT. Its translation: CASSSGREKLFF.

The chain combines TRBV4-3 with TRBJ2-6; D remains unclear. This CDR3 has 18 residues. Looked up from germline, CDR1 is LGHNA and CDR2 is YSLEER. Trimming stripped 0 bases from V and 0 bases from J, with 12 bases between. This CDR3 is CASSQDPAGTSGANVLTF. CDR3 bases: TGCGCCAGCAGCCAAGATCCTGCAGGAACCTCTGGGGCCAACGTCCTGACTTTC.

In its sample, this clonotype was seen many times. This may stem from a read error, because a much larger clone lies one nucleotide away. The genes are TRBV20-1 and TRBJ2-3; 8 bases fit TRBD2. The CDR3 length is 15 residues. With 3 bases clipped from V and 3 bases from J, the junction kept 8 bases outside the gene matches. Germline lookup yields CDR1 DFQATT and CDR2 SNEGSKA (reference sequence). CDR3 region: CSASDREGNTDTQYF. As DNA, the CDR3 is TGCAGTGCTAGTGATCGGGAGGGGAATACAGATACGCAGTATTTT.

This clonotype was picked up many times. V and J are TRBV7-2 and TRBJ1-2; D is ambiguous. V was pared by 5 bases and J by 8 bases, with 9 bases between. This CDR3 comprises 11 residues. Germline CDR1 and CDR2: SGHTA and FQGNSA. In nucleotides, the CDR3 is TGTGCCAGCAGCCCAGATTGGGGCTACACCTTC. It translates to CASSPDWGYTF.

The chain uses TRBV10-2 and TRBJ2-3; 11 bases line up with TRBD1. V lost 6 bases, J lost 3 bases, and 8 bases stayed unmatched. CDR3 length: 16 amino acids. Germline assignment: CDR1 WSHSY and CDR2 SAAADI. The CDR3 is CASRPPGTGGTDTQYF. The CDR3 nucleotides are TGCGCCAGCAGACCCCCCGGGACAGGGGGGACAGATACGCAGTATTTT.

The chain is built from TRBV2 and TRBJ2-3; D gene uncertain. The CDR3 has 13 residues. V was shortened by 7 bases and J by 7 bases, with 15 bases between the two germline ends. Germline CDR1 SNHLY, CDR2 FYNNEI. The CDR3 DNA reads TGTGCCAGCAAGGGTAACCAAGGTCATACGCAGTATTTT. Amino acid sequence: CASKGNQGHTQYF.

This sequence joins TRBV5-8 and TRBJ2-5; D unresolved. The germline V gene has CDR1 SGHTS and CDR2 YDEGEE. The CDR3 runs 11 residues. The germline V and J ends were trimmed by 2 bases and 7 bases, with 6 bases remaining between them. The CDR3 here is CASSLQMTQYF. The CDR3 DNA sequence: TGTGCCAGCAGCTTACAGATGACCCAGTACTTC.

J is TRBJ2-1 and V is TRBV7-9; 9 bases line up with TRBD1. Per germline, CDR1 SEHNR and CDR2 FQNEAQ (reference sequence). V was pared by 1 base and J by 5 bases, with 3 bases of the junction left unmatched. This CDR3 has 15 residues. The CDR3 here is CASSLGQGEHNEQFF. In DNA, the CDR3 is TGTGCCAGCAGCTTAGGACAGGGGGAACACAATGAGCAGTTCTTC.

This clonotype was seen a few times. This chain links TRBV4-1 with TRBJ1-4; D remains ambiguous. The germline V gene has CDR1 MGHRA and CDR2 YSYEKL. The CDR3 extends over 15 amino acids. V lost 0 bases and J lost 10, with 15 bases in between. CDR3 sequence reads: CASSQDTAQGRKLFF. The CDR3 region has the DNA TGCGCCAGCAGCCAAGATACCGCTCAAGGCCGAAAACTGTTTTTT.

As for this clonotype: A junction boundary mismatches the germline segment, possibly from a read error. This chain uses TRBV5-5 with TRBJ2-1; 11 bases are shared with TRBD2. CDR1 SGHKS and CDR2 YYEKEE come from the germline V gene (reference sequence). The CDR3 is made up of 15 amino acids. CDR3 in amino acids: CANSLPSGGNNEQFF. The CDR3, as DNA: TGTGCCAACAGCCTACCTAGCGGGGGGAACAATGAGCAGTTCTTC.

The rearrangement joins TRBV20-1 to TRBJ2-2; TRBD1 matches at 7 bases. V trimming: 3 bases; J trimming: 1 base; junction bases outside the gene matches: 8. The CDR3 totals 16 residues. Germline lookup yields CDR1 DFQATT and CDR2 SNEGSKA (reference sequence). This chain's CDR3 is CSASPDRDRNTGELFF. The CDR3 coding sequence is TGCAGTGCTAGCCCGGACCGGGACAGGAACACCGGGGAGCTGTTTTTT.

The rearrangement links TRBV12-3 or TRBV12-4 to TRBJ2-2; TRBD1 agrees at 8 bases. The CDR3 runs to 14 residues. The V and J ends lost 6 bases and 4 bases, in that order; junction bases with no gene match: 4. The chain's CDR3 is CASSVTGGTGELFF. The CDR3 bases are TGTGCCAGCAGCGTTACAGGGGGCACCGGGGAGCTGTTTTTT.

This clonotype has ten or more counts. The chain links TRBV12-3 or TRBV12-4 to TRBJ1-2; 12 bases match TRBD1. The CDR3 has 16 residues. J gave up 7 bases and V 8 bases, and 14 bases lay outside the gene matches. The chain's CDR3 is CASGTGTGGAEVGYTF. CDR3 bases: TGTGCCAGCGGAACCGGGACAGGGGGCGCAGAGGTTGGCTACACCTTC.

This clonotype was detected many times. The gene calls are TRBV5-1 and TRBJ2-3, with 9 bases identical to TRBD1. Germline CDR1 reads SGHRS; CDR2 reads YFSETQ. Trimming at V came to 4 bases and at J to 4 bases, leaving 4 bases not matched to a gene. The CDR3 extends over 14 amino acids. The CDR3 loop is CASSTDRGSDTQYF. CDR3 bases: TGCGCCAGCAGCACGGACAGGGGATCAGATACGCAGTATTTT.

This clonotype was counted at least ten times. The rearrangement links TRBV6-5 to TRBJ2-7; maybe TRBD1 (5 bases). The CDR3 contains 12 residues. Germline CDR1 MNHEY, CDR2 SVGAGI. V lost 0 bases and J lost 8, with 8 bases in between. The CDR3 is CASSYSGVKQYF. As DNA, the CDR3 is TGTGCCAGCAGTTACTCAGGGGTAAAGCAGTACTTC.

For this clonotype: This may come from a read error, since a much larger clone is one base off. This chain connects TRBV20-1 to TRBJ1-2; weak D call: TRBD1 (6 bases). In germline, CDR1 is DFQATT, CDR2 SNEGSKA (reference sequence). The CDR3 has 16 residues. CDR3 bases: TGCAGTGCTAGAGGAAACAGGGCATCCACTAACTATGGCTACGCCTTC. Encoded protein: CSARGNRASTNYGYAF.

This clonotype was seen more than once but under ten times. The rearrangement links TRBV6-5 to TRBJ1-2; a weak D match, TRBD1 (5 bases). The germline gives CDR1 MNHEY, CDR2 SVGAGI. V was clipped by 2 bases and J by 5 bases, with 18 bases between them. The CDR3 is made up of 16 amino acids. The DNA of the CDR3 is TGTGCCAGCAGTTACAGGGGCCCGAACCCCCTATATGGCTACACCTTC. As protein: CASSYRGPNPLYGYTF.

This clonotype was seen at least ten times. The CDR3 loop is CASSPTSGDPSYEQYF. CDR3 DNA sequence: TGTGCCAGCAGCCCGACTAGCGGGGATCCCTCCTACGAGCAGTACTTC. This sequence joins TRBV13 and TRBJ2-7, with TRBD2 matching 11 bases. The CDR3 length is 16 residues. Germline V CDR1 and CDR2: PRHDT, FYEKMQ (reference sequence). V lost 5 bases and J lost 0; bases outside the gene matches: 6. The full variable domain, in which reference TRBV13 and TRBJ2-7 provide the parts outside the CDR3, is AAGVIQSPRHLIKEKRETATLKCYPIPRHDTVYWYQQGPGQDPQFLISFYEKMQSDKGSIPDRFSAQQFSDYHSELNMSSLELGDSALYFCASSPTSGDPSYEQYFGPGTRLTVT.

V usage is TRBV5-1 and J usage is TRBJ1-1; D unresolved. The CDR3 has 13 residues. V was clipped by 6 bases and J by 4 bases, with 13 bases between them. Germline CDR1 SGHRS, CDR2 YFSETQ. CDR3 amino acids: CASKREPTTEAFF. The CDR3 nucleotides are TGCGCCAGCAAGAGGGAACCGACCACTGAAGCTTTCTTT.

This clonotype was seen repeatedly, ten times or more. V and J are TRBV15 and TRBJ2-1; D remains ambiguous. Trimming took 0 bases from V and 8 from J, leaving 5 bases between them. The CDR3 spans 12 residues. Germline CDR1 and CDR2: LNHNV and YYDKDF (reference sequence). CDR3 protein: CATSRDRDEQFF. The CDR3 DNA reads TGTGCCACCAGCAGAGATCGGGATGAGCAGTTCTTC.

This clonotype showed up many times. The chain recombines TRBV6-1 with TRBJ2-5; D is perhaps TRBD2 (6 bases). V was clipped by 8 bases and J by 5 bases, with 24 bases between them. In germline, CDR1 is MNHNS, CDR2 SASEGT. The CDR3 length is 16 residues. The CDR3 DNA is TGTGCCAGCCTCCCGGAGGGTGGAGCGCCGGGGGAGACCCAGTACTTC. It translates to CASLPEGGAPGETQYF.

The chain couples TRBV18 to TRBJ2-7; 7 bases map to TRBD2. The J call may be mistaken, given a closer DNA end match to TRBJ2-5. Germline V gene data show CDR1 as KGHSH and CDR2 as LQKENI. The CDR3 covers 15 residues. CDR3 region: CASMTASGSLETQYF. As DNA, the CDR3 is TGTGCCAGTATGACGGCTAGCGGTTCTTTGGAGACCCAGTACTTC.

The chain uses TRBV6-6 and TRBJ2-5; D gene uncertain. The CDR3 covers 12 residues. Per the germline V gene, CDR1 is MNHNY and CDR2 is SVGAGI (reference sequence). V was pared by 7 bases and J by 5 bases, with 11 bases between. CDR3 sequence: CASTHLRETQYF. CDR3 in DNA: TGTGCCAGCACCCACCTTCGGGAGACCCAGTACTTC.

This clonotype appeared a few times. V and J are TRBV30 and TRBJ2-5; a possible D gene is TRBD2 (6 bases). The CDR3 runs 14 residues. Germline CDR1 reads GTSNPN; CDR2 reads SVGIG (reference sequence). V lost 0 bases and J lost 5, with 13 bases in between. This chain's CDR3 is CAWSVNSREETQYF. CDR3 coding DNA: TGTGCCTGGAGTGTAAACAGTCGGGAGGAGACCCAGTACTTC.

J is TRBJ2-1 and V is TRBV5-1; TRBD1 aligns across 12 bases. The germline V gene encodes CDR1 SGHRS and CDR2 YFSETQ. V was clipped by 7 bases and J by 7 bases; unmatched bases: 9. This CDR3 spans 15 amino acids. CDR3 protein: CASAPMGQGANEQFF. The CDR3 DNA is TGCGCCAGCGCGCCCATGGGACAGGGGGCTAATGAGCAGTTCTTC.

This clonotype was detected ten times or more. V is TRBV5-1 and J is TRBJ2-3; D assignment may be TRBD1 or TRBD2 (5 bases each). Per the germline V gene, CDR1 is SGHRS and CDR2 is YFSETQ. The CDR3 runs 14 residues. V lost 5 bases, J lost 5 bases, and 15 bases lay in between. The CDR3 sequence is CASRRDPGEDTQYF. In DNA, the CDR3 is TGCGCCAGCAGGAGGGACCCAGGCGAAGATACGCAGTATTTT. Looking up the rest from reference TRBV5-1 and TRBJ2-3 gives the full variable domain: KAGVTQTPRYLIKTRGQQVTLSCSPISGHRSVSWYQQTPGQGLQFLFEYFSETQRNKGNFPGRFSGRQFSNSRSEMNVSTLELGDSALYLCASRRDPGEDTQYFGPGTRLTVL.

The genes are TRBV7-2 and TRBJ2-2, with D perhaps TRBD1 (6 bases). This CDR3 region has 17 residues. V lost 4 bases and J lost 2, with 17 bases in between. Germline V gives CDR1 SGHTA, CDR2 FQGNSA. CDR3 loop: CASSYGTGQKNTGELFF. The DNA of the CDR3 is TGTGCCAGCAGCTACGGAACGGGACAAAAAAACACCGGGGAGCTGTTTTTT.

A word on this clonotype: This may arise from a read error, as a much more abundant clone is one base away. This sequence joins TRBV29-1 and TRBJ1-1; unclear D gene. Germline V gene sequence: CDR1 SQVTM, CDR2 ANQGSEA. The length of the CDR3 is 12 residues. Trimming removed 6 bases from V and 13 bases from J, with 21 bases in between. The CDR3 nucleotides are TGCAGCGTGTTCGATGGAGCGGCCCGGAGTTTCTTT. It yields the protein CSVFDGAARSFF.

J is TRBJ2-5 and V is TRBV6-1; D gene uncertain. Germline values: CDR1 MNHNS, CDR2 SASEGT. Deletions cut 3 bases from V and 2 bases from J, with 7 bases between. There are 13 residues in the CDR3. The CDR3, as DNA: TGTGCCAGCAGTGACGGAAAGCAAGAGACCCAGTACTTC. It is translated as CASSDGKQETQYF.

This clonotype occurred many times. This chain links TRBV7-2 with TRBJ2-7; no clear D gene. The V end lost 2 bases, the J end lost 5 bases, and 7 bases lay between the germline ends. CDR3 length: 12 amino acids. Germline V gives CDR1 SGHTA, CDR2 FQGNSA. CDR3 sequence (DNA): TGTGCCAGCAGCTTAAGGGTGGACGAGCAGTACTTC. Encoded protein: CASSLRVDEQYF.

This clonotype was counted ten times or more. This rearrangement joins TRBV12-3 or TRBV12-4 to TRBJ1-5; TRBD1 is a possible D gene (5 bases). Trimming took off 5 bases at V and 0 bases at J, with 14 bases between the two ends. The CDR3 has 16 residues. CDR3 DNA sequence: TGTGCCAGCAGTCTCCGATCGGGGCTTAGCAATCAGCCCCAGCATTTT. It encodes CASSLRSGLSNQPQHF.